The 20 T cell receptor beta chains presented below share a single source sample, sequenced in a study of technical replicates of blood from several donors. Measured with immunoSEQ multiplex PCR; TCRdb has only the in-frame clones, and not every one. Here the sample spans about 72,000 clones, over 95% being singletons. The source material was T cells isolated from PBMCs. These receptors all come from a human donor in good health.

This chain links TRBV11-2 with TRBJ2-3; 9 bases agree with TRBD2. Germline V lookup: CDR1 SGHAT, CDR2 FQNNGV. The length of the CDR3 is 17 residues. V shed 4 bases, J shed 5 bases, and the junction held 13 bases outside the gene matches. The CDR3 DNA follows: TGTGCCAGCAGCTCAGACTCTAGCGGGGAAACCGGAGATACGCAGTATTTT. Its translation: CASSSDSSGETGDTQYF.

The sample holds one count of this clone. The V gene is TRBV6-1, the J gene TRBJ1-1, with 7 bases matching TRBD1. Germline V gives CDR1 MNHNS, CDR2 SASEGT. The CDR3 spans 13 residues. Trimming cost V 10 bases and J 4 bases; bases outside gene matches: 9. The CDR3 coding sequence is TGTGCCATCACAGGGGCCGGGGGCACTGAAGCTTTCTTT. This sequence encodes CAITGAGGTEAFF.

Here the CDR3 DNA reads TGTGCCAGCAGCCCGGGGGGGGGATTTGGTAATGAGCAGTTCTTC. Translation gives CASSPGGGFGNEQFF. V usage is TRBV5-6 and J usage is TRBJ2-1, with TRBD2 identical over 8 bases. Germline loops: CDR1 SGHDT, CDR2 YYEEEE. CDR3 length: 15 residues. Trimming at V came to 4 bases and at J to 7 bases, leaving 10 bases not matched to a gene.

This sequence joins TRBV6-1 and TRBJ1-2, with TRBD1 matching over 7 bases. In germline, CDR1 is MNHNS, CDR2 SASEGT. V lost 6 bases and J lost 1; bases outside the gene matches: 5. The CDR3 has 14 amino acids. CDR3 loop: CASRGTANNYGYTF. CDR3 nucleotide sequence: TGTGCCAGCAGGGGGACAGCTAATAACTATGGCTACACCTTC.

The V call is TRBV2, the J call TRBJ1-2, with TRBD1 matching over 11 bases. This CDR3 region has 15 residues. Germline lookup yields CDR1 SNHLY and CDR2 FYNNEI. The ends lost 5 bases at V and 6 bases at J; junction bases unmatched: 8. DNA of the CDR3: TGTGCCAGCAGTCCACGGACAGGGGGCGCCCATGGCTACACCTTC. Its protein product is CASSPRTGGAHGYTF.

This clone was detected only once. This chain connects TRBV7-2 to TRBJ1-1, with a possible D match to TRBD1 (6 bases). The CDR3 sequence is 14 residues long. Germline V gives CDR1 SGHTA, CDR2 FQGNSA. Trimming stripped 2 bases from V and 5 bases from J, with 12 bases between. The CDR3 sequence is CASSLPGVDTEAFF. CDR3 coding DNA: TGTGCCAGCAGCTTACCAGGGGTCGATACTGAAGCTTTCTTT. Variable domain in full (rest from reference TRBV7-2 and TRBJ1-1): GAGVSQSPSNKVTEKGKDVELRCDPISGHTALYWYRQSLGQGLEFLIYFQGNSAPDKSGLPSDRFSAERTGGSVSTLTIQRTQQEDSAVYLCASSLPGVDTEAFFGQGTRLTVV.

The genes are TRBV23-1 and TRBJ1-2; D call uncertain. TRBV23-1 belongs to the ORF category, with a function that is uncertain. This CDR3 region has 15 residues. V gave up 8 bases and J gave up 0 bases, with 16 bases separating them. The chain's CDR3 is CASLPARNSNYGYTF. CDR3 nucleotide sequence: TGCGCCAGCCTCCCTGCGAGGAACTCTAACTATGGCTACACCTTC.

The J gene is TRBJ1-1, the V gene TRBV5-1; the D gene is possibly TRBD1 (5 bases). The CDR3 is 16 amino acids. Germline V lookup: CDR1 SGHRS, CDR2 YFSETQ. The germline V and J ends were trimmed by 4 bases and 1 base, with 17 bases remaining between them. CDR3 sequence: CASSAGGDGSNTEAFF. In DNA, the CDR3 is TGCGCCAGCAGCGCCGGGGGGGACGGTTCGAACACTGAAGCTTTCTTT.

The gene calls are TRBV9 and TRBJ2-2; D possibly corresponds to TRBD1 (6 bases). Trimming left V 2 bases short and J 3 bases short, with 11 bases between. Germline assignment: CDR1 SGDLS and CDR2 YYNGEE. CDR3 length: 15 residues. In DNA, the CDR3 is TGTGCCAGCAGCGTTGCGGACAGCTACACCGGGGAGCTGTTTTTT. Protein: CASSVADSYTGELFF.

The rearrangement links TRBV9 to TRBJ2-1, with no clear D. The CDR3 totals 13 residues. The germline V gene has CDR1 SGDLS and CDR2 YYNGEE. Deletions cut 6 bases from V and 4 bases from J, with 11 bases between. The CDR3 is CASILRCYNEQFF. The CDR3 DNA is TGTGCCAGCATCCTGAGATGTTACAATGAGCAGTTCTTC.

The gene calls are TRBV13 and TRBJ1-2; D unclear. The CDR3 extends over 13 amino acids. The V end lost 5 bases, the J end lost 7 bases, and 14 bases lay between the germline ends. Germline V CDR1 and CDR2: PRHDT, FYEKMQ (reference sequence). The CDR3 bases are TGTGCCAGCAGCCCCCCGGATACGGGTGGCTACACCTTC. Encoded protein: CASSPPDTGGYTF.

The CDR3 spells CSGFHRGNTEAFF. The CDR3 DNA reads as TGCAGCGGGTTCCATCGGGGGAACACTGAAGCTTTCTTT. The chain is built from TRBV29-1 and TRBJ1-1; D is uncertain. The V gene lost 7 bases and the J gene lost 1 base, with 13 bases spanning the gap. Germline loops: CDR1 SQVTM, CDR2 ANQGSEA. The CDR3 has 13 amino acids. Drawing the rest from reference TRBV29-1 and TRBJ1-1, the complete variable domain is SAVISQKPSRDICQRGTSLTIQCQVDSQVTMMFWYRQQPGQSLTLIATANQGSEATYESGFVIDKFPISRPNLTFSTLTVSNMSPEDSSIYLCSGFHRGNTEAFFGQGTRLTVV.

The chain uses TRBV5-6 and TRBJ2-5; TRBD1 matches 7 bases. V lost 0 bases and J lost 3; bases outside the gene matches: 5. Germline CDR1 SGHDT, CDR2 YYEEEE. The CDR3 runs 15 residues. CDR3: CASSLVGRGKETQYF. DNA of the CDR3: TGTGCCAGCAGCTTGGTCGGCAGGGGGAAAGAGACCCAGTACTTC.

This sequence joins TRBV5-1 and TRBJ2-2, with D maybe TRBD1 (5 bases). CDR1 SGHRS and CDR2 YFSETQ come from the germline V gene. V shed 4 bases and J shed 3 bases, with 7 bases lying between them. The CDR3 length is 13 residues. CDR3 loop: CASSDRDTGELFF. For the CDR3, the DNA is TGCGCCAGCAGCGACAGAGACACCGGGGAGCTGTTTTTT.

V is TRBV6-6 and J is TRBJ1-6; D possibly corresponds to TRBD1 (6 bases). Deletions cut 0 bases from V and 7 bases from J, with 13 bases between. From germline, CDR1 is MNHNY and CDR2 SVGAGI (reference sequence). The CDR3 totals 16 residues. CDR3 residues: CASSYSPPGQNSPLHF. In DNA form, the CDR3 reads TGTGCCAGCAGTTACTCGCCTCCGGGACAAAATTCACCCCTCCACTTT.

The chain combines TRBV28 with TRBJ2-3, with TRBD1 matching over 9 bases. Germline V gene lookup returns CDR1 MDHEN and CDR2 SYDVKM. This CDR3 region has 13 residues. The junction had 3 bases not matched to a gene; V was cut back by 6 bases and J by 5 bases. The CDR3 DNA reads as TGTGCCAGCAGCACGGACAGGGGAGATACGCAGTATTTT. This translates into CASSTDRGDTQYF.

The chain carries TRBV11-2 and TRBJ2-5; perhaps TRBD1 as D (6 bases). Germline CDR1 is SGHAT and CDR2 is FQNNGV. The CDR3 covers 16 residues. Trimming took 5 bases from V and 5 from J, leaving 21 bases between them. CDR3 amino acids: CASSRITGSLGETQYF. In DNA form, the CDR3 reads TGTGCCAGCAGCCGCATAACAGGGTCCCTCGGTGAGACCCAGTACTTC.

The chain has TRBV29-1 and TRBJ1-2, with D uncertain. Germline V gene data show CDR1 as SQVTM and CDR2 as ANQGSEA. This CDR3 has 11 amino acids. V lost 1 base to trimming and J lost 7 bases, with 7 bases between them. Here the CDR3 DNA reads TGCAGCGTTGAAGTCTCTCGTGGCTACACCTTC. Its protein product is CSVEVSRGYTF.

The chain uses TRBV10-3 and TRBJ2-1, with 7 positions matching TRBD1. The trim removed 6 bases at V and 6 bases at J, leaving 14 bases unmatched. The V gene's germline CDR1 is ENHRY and CDR2 SYGVKD. The CDR3 spans 16 residues. The DNA for the CDR3 is TGTGCCATCAGCGCCTGGGGACAGCAAACTACCAATGAGCAGTTCTTC. This encodes CAISAWGQQTTNEQFF.

The gene calls are TRBV6-6 and TRBJ1-2, with TRBD1 matching over 9 bases. Germline-derived CDR1 and CDR2 are MNHNY and SVGAGI (reference sequence). The J segment lost 2 bases and the V segment lost 0 bases, leaving 4 bases of the junction unmatched. There are 16 residues in the CDR3. The DNA for the CDR3 is TGTGCCAGCAGTTACTCGAAACAGGGGGCAAACTATGGCTACACCTTC. It is translated as CASSYSKQGANYGYTF.